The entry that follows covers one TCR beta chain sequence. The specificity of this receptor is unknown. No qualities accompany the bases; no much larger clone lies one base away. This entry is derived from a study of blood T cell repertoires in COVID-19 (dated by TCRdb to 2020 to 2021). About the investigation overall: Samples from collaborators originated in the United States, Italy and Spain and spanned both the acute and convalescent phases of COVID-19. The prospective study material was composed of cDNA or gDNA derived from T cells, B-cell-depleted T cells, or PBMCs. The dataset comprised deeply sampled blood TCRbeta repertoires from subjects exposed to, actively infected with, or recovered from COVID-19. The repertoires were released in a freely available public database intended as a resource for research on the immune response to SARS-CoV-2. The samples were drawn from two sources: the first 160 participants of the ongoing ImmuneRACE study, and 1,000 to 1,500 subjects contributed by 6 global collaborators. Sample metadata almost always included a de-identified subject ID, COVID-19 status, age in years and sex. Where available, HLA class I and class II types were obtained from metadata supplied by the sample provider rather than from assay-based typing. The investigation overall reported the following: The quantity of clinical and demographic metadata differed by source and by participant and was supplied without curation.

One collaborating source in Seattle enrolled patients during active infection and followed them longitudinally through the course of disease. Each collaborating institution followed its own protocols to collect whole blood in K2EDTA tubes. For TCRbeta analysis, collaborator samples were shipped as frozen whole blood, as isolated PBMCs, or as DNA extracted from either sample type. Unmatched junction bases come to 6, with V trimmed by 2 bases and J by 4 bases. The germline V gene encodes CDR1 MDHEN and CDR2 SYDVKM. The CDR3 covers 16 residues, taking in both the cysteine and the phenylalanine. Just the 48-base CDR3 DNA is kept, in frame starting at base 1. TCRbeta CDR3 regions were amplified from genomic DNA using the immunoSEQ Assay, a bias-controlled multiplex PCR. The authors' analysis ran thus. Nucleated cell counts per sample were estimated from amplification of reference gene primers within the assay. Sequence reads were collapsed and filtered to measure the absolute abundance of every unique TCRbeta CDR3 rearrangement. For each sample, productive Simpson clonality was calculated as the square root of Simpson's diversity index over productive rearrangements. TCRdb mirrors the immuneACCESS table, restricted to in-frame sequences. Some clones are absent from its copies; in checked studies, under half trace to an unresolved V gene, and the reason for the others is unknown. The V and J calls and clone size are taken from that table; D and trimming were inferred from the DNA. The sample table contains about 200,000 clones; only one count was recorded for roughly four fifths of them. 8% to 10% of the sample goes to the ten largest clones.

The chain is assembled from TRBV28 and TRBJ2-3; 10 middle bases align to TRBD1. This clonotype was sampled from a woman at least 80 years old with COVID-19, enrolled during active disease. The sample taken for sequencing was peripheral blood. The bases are TGTGCCAGCAGTTTAAGACAGGGGGCCATTTCAGATACGCAGTATTTT. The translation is CASSLRQGAISDTQYF.